The subject of this entry is one TCR beta chain. The antigen is unknown. Per germline, CDR1 MNHNY and CDR2 SVGAGI (reference sequence). V dropped 0 bases and J dropped 0 bases, with 5 bases sitting between them. This CDR3 spans 14 amino acids. The method was immunoSEQ multiplex PCR; TCRdb's version includes in-frame clones alone and lacks a portion of them. Of about 170,000 clones in the sample, about 88% were seen once. The record originates from a study of cytomegalovirus exposure and HLA in healthy donors. The donors formed part of the approximately 120-subject validation cohort, distinct from the approximately 640-subject first cohort. The study's findings and limits: The tendency of first-cohort TCR clusters to co-occur in the roughly 120 validation repertoires was the finding of a later analysis. Associated with cytomegalovirus, according to the listing, were 150 to 200 TCR beta chains. Most observed TCR sequences were rare, whereas some public TCRs were detected in many donors.

Sequences were obtained from PBMCs. The chain employs TRBV6-6 and TRBJ1-1, with D tentatively TRBD1 (5 bases). The receptor was isolated from a woman aged 18-29 years in good health and CMV-seronegative. In nucleotides, the CDR3 is TGTGCCAGCAGTTACTCGACAGTGAACACTGAAGCTTTCTTT. As protein: CASSYSTVNTEAFF.